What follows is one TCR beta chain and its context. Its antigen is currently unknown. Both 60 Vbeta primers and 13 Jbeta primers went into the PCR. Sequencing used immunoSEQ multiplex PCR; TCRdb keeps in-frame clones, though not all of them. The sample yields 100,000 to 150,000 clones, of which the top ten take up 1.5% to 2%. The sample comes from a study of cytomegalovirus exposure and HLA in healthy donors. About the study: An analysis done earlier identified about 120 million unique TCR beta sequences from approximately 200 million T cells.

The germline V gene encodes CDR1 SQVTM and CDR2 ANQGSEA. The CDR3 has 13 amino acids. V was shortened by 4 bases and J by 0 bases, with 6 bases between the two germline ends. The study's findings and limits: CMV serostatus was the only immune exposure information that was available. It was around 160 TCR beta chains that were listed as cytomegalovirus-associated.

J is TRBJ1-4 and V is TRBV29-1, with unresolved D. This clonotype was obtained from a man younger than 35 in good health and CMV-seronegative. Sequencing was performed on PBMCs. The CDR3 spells CSVAGATNEKLFF. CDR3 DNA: TGCAGCGTTGCGGGAGCAACTAATGAAAAACTGTTTTTT.